The TCR beta chain under discussion was sequenced for a study of Graves' ophthalmopathy and Graves' hyperthyroidism. It was on clinical symptoms, serum thyroxine, TRAb, thyroid ultrasound and orbital computed tomography that diagnosis relied. This clonotype has a count of ten or more. The antigen remains unidentified. The TCR beta CDR3 regions underwent amplification from RNA transcripts. Investigators did first-round RT-PCR with HTBI primers, then second-round multiplex PCR. TCRdb used MiXCR to reprocess the multiplex PCR reads, holding one entry per CDR3 protein. The table lists about 400,000 distinct CDR3 sequences, 15% to 20% of them singletons. Overall study findings and caveats: From stable hyperthyroidism, ophthalmopathy was separated by a 13-signature model with 85% to 90% sensitivity and around 80% specificity.

The receptor was derived from a woman aged 18-29 years with Graves' ophthalmopathy. Sequenced input: peripheral blood.

The CDR3 sequence: CASSPFPGGDEAFF. The CDR3 DNA reads as TGTGCCAGCAGTCCATTCCCAGGGGGCGATGAAGCTTTCTTT. The rearrangement uses TRBV27 and TRBJ1-1; TRBD1 matches 8 bases. CDR3 length equals 14 residues. V dropped 5 bases and J dropped 7; count of bases not matched to a gene: 9. Germline V gene lookup returns CDR1 MNHEY and CDR2 SMNVEV (reference sequence).